The 10 T cell receptor beta chains given below trace back to one sample, sequenced in a study of T cell clones after liver transplantation. Method: immunoSEQ multiplex PCR; TCRdb's copy keeps in-frame clones and lacks some. In the table there are about 33,000 clones, about 94% of which are singletons. The source material was CD8+ T cells from blood, sampled 12 months after liver transplant. The source of these receptors is a human patient who received a liver transplant. Certain T cells may be donor cells from the graft.

The V and J genes are TRBV6-5 and TRBJ2-2; maybe TRBD2 (6 bases). Trimming shortened V by 0 bases and J by 1 base, and 6 bases separated the two germline ends. The V gene's germline CDR1 is MNHEY and CDR2 SVGAGI. This CDR3 comprises 15 residues. The CDR3 spells CASSYSGGNTGELFF. Written as DNA, the CDR3 is TGTGCCAGCAGTTACTCGGGGGGGAACACCGGGGAGCTGTTTTTT.

Turning to this clone: A junction end diverges from the germline sequence, so it may reflect a read error. The CDR3 is CANSDRTGGSDEQFF. The DNA for the CDR3 is TGTGCCAACAGTGACAGGACGGGGGGGAGTGATGAGCAGTTCTTC. The V call is TRBV6-1, the J call TRBJ2-1; 8 bases fit TRBD2. The CDR3 covers 15 residues. CDR1 MNHNS and CDR2 SASEGT come from the germline V gene.

By frequency in the sample, this clone is large. The chain recombines TRBV10-2 with TRBJ2-7; 11 nucleotides align to TRBD2. J was trimmed by 4 bases and V by 2 bases; bases with no gene match: 10. Per the germline V gene, CDR1 is WSHSY and CDR2 is SAAADI. This CDR3 has 17 amino acids. The CDR3 loop is CASSEDPRVAGGYEQYF. For the CDR3, the DNA is TGCGCCAGCAGTGAGGACCCAAGAGTAGCGGGAGGGTACGAGCAGTACTTC.

The V call is TRBV9, the J call TRBJ2-2; D might be TRBD2 (6 bases). The germline CDR1 and CDR2 sequences are SGDLS and YYNGEE. Trimming took 5 bases from V and 4 from J, leaving 18 bases between them. CDR3 length: 16 amino acids. The CDR3 DNA reads as TGTGCCAGCAGTTTACGGGGACTCGGGTCCACCGGGGAGCTGTTTTTT. Encoded protein: CASSLRGLGSTGELFF.

This rearrangement joins TRBV6-5 to TRBJ2-7; 8 nucleotides match TRBD1. With 6 bases clipped from V and 0 bases from J, the junction kept 1 base outside the gene matches. The CDR3 loop spans 13 amino acids. CDR1 MNHEY and CDR2 SVGAGI come from the germline V gene. In DNA, the CDR3 is TGTGCCAGCAGAACAGGGGGCTCCTACGAGCAGTACTTC. Amino acid sequence: CASRTGGSYEQYF.

The genes are TRBV10-3 and TRBJ1-2, with D hard to call. Trimming shortened V by 3 bases and J by 2 bases, and 4 bases separated the two germline ends. This CDR3 spans 12 amino acids. Germline lookup yields CDR1 ENHRY and CDR2 SYGVKD. CDR3 coding DNA: TGTGCCATCAGTGAAGGGAACTATGGCTACACCTTC. Translating gives CAISEGNYGYTF.

CDR3 region: CASSQVAGSYNEQFF. The CDR3 DNA reads TGTGCCAGCAGCCAGGTAGCGGGATCCTACAATGAGCAGTTCTTC. The chain couples TRBV27 to TRBJ2-1; 8 nucleotides align to TRBD2. Germline lookup yields CDR1 MNHEY and CDR2 SMNVEV (reference sequence). The CDR3 has 15 amino acids. J was trimmed by 1 base and V by 6 bases; bases with no gene match: 5.

The V gene is TRBV27, the J gene TRBJ1-2, with a possible D match to TRBD1 (5 bases). Germline assignment: CDR1 MNHEY and CDR2 SMNVEV (reference sequence). V lost 5 bases to trimming and J lost 4 bases, with 11 bases between them. The CDR3 has 13 residues. The CDR3: CASSTGATYGYTF. Here the CDR3 DNA reads TGTGCCAGCAGTACCGGGGCGACCTATGGCTACACCTTC.

The V call is TRBV7-3, the J call TRBJ2-7, with D unclear. There are 13 residues in the CDR3. The germline CDR1 and CDR2 sequences are SGHTA and FQGTGA. V lost 1 base and J 4 bases, leaving 8 bases between the germline ends. CDR3 DNA: TGTGCCAGCAGCTTAAGGGCAGATTACGAGCAGTACTTC. It codes for CASSLRADYEQYF.

The chain links TRBV28 to TRBJ2-7, with 7 bases matching TRBD2. V was clipped by 2 bases and J by 2 bases; unmatched bases: 9. The CDR3 runs to 16 residues. Per the germline V gene, CDR1 is MDHEN and CDR2 is SYDVKM. CDR3 amino acids: CASSLGLAEGAYEQYF. The CDR3 bases are TGTGCCAGCAGTTTAGGCCTAGCGGAAGGGGCCTACGAGCAGTACTTC.